The 21 T cell receptor beta chains below were found in one sample sequenced in a study of shared clonotypes between healthy human individuals. Here immunoSEQ multiplex PCR was the method, and the copy in TCRdb shows in-frame clones only, minus some. The sample yields more than 2,000,000 clones, 90% to 95% seen once. The sequenced sample consisted of naive CD4+ T cells from PBMCs. Documented subset: CD45RA+ positively selected. The source is a man aged 18 to 29 in good health. Some clones in this sample may be carry-over from other donors' samples.

The V and J genes are TRBV5-6 and TRBJ2-1; D not certain. This CDR3 is built from 12 residues. The V and J ends lost 0 bases and 14 bases respectively, with 12 bases between them. Per germline, CDR1 SGHDT and CDR2 YYEEEE. CDR3 nucleotides: TGTGCCAGCAGCTTGGGGCAGAGAGGTGAGTTCTTC. It codes for CASSLGQRGEFF. The variable domain in full, with the rest retrieved from reference TRBV5-6 and TRBJ2-1, is DAGVTQSPTHLIKTRGQQVTLRCSPKSGHDTVSWYQQALGQGPQFIFQYYEEEERQRGNFPDRFSGHQFPNYSSELNVNALLLGDSALYLCASSLGQRGEFFGPGTRLTVL.

J is TRBJ1-3 and V is TRBV18, with TRBD1 as a possible D gene (5 bases). The CDR3 extends over 15 amino acids. The germline V gene has CDR1 KGHSH and CDR2 LQKENI. Trimming took 5 bases from V and 0 from J, leaving 11 bases between them. The CDR3 region is CASSAGERSGNTIYF. CDR3 DNA: TGTGCCAGCTCAGCGGGGGAACGCTCTGGAAACACCATATATTTT.

About this clone: This CDR3 is also generated by other DNA sequences in the sample. V and J are TRBV28 and TRBJ1-2; D is unclear. The CDR3 length is 14 residues. Trimming took off 5 bases at V and 0 bases at J, with 10 bases between the two ends. Germline-derived CDR1 and CDR2 are MDHEN and SYDVKM. Here the CDR3 DNA reads TGTGCCAGCAGTCTGGGCACGGCTAACTATGGCTACACCTTC. Protein product: CASSLGTANYGYTF.

V is TRBV5-4 and J is TRBJ2-5; D gene unclear. Trimming took 0 bases from V and 0 from J, leaving 12 bases between them. Germline loops: CDR1 SGHNT, CDR2 YYREEE (reference sequence). The CDR3 length is 16 residues. DNA of the CDR3: TGTGCCAGCAGCTTGGGGCTAGTCAGAAACCAAGAGACCCAGTACTTC. It translates to CASSLGLVRNQETQYF.

This sequence joins TRBV28 and TRBJ1-1; a weak D match, TRBD1 (6 bases). The CDR3 is made up of 14 amino acids. V lost 8 bases and J 1 base, leaving 14 bases between the germline ends. CDR1 and CDR2 from the germline V gene are MDHEN and SYDVKM. CDR3 residues: CASAVGGANTEAFF. The CDR3 bases are TGTGCCAGCGCCGTGGGGGGGGCGAACACTGAAGCTTTCTTT.

About this clone: Other DNA sequences within the sample encode an identical CDR3. The rearrangement uses TRBV19 and TRBJ1-2; D remains ambiguous. V was cut by 3 bases and J by 5 bases, with 4 bases left in between. The CDR3 covers 11 residues. Germline-derived CDR1 and CDR2 are LNHDA and SQIVND (reference sequence). The DNA for the CDR3 is TGTGCCAGTAGTATTGGGTATGGCTACACCTTC. It codes for CASSIGYGYTF.

The genes are TRBV6-5 and TRBJ1-4; D is uncertain. CDR1 and CDR2 from the germline V gene are MNHEY and SVGAGI. This CDR3 is 16 amino acids long. Trimming cost V 2 bases and J 6 bases, with 16 bases left between them. CDR3 protein: CASSYTVQVIDEKLFF. CDR3 sequence (DNA): TGTGCCAGCAGTTACACCGTTCAGGTCATCGATGAAAAACTGTTTTTT.

The chain combines TRBV6-1 with TRBJ2-7; 10 positions match TRBD2. This CDR3 is 16 amino acids long. The germline gives CDR1 MNHNS, CDR2 SASEGT. V dropped 4 bases and J dropped 6; count of bases not matched to a gene: 12. CDR3 sequence reads: CASSGSFSGRLREQYF. The CDR3 DNA reads as TGTGCCAGCAGTGGGTCCTTTAGCGGGAGGTTACGCGAGCAGTACTTC.

Details on this clone: Other DNA sequences from this sample encode an identical CDR3 as well. V and J are TRBV7-2 and TRBJ1-1; D is undetermined. Germline loops: CDR1 SGHTA, CDR2 FQGNSA. Trimming took 0 bases from V and 0 from J, leaving 5 bases between them. The CDR3 length is 14 residues. The CDR3 DNA follows: TGTGCCAGCAGCTTAGCGGGGTTGAACACTGAAGCTTTCTTT. The encoded protein is CASSLAGLNTEAFF.

This chain joins TRBV5-1 and TRBJ1-5; 8 bases fit TRBD1. The junction had 3 bases not matched to a gene; V was cut back by 0 bases and J by 4 bases. Looked up from germline, CDR1 is SGHRS and CDR2 is YFSETQ. This CDR3 has 15 amino acids. The CDR3 protein is CASSLDQGANQPQHF. The CDR3 DNA follows: TGCGCCAGCAGCTTGGATCAGGGGGCAAATCAGCCCCAGCATTTT. Full variable domain (rest looked up from reference TRBV5-1 and TRBJ1-5): KAGVTQTPRYLIKTRGQQVTLSCSPISGHRSVSWYQQTPGQGLQFLFEYFSETQRNKGNFPGRFSGRQFSNSRSEMNVSTLELGDSALYLCASSLDQGANQPQHFGDGTRLSIL.

This sequence joins TRBV20-1 and TRBJ1-2, with D tentatively TRBD1 (5 bases). This CDR3 is built from 11 residues. V was pared by 4 bases and J by 7 bases, with 10 bases between. CDR1 and CDR2 (germline): DFQATT, SNEGSKA (reference sequence). Here the CDR3 DNA reads TGCAGTGCTACTACGGGGGTTGGCTACACCTTC. Protein: CSATTGVGYTF.

V usage is TRBV5-6 and J usage is TRBJ1-1, with unresolved D. CDR3 length: 14 amino acids. Germline V gene sequence: CDR1 SGHDT, CDR2 YYEEEE. V lost 2 bases and J lost 1, with 9 bases in between. The CDR3 nucleotides read TGTGCCAGCAGCTTTGCCCGACCGAACACTGAAGCTTTCTTT. Protein product: CASSFARPNTEAFF. Together with reference TRBV5-6 and TRBJ1-1, the CDR3 gives the full variable domain: DAGVTQSPTHLIKTRGQQVTLRCSPKSGHDTVSWYQQALGQGPQFIFQYYEEEERQRGNFPDRFSGHQFPNYSSELNVNALLLGDSALYLCASSFARPNTEAFFGQGTRLTVV.

As regards this clone: This sample also contains other DNA sequences that code for the same CDR3. For the CDR3, the DNA is TGTGCCAGCAGCTTGACAGGGGGCTACGAGCAGTACTTC. This sequence encodes CASSLTGGYEQYF. V and J are TRBV5-4 and TRBJ2-7; 8 bases fit TRBD1. Germline V gene data show CDR1 as SGHNT and CDR2 as YYREEE (reference sequence). The ends lost 1 base at V and 3 bases at J; junction bases unmatched: 0. The CDR3 loop spans 13 amino acids. Full variable domain (missing parts from reference TRBV5-4 and TRBJ2-7): ETGVTQSPTHLIKTRGQQVTLRCSSQSGHNTVSWYQQALGQGPQFIFQYYREEENGRGNFPPRFSGLQFPNYSSELNVNALELDDSALYLCASSLTGGYEQYFGPGTRLTVT.

The chain carries TRBV4-1 and TRBJ2-7; possibly TRBD2 for D (5 bases). Germline V gene lookup returns CDR1 MGHRA and CDR2 YSYEKL. The CDR3 covers 14 residues. Trimming removed 4 bases at V and 4 bases at J, with 14 bases between. Here the CDR3 reads CASSRLGLWYEQYF. Here the CDR3 DNA reads TGCGCCAGCAGCCGTCTCGGACTCTGGTACGAGCAGTACTTC.

The rearrangement uses TRBV28 and TRBJ2-7, with D possibly matching TRBD1 (5 bases). Germline CDR1 is MDHEN and CDR2 is SYDVKM. Trimming shortened V by 6 bases and J by 3 bases, and 12 bases separated the two germline ends. The CDR3 spans 13 residues. The CDR3 loop is CASRSTQGYEQYF. The CDR3 coding sequence is TGTGCCAGCAGATCCACTCAGGGCTACGAGCAGTACTTC.

The chain recombines TRBV7-8 with TRBJ2-3; no definite D call. Germline V gene data show CDR1 as SGHVS and CDR2 as FQNEAQ. V shed 5 bases and J shed 3 bases, with 12 bases lying between them. The CDR3 has 14 residues. This CDR3 is CASSLGRGTDTQYF. CDR3 DNA: TGTGCCAGCAGCCTCGGACGTGGGACAGATACGCAGTATTTT.

V usage is TRBV28 and J usage is TRBJ2-7, with 7 bases identical to TRBD2. This CDR3 is 14 amino acids long. J was trimmed by 4 bases and V by 6 bases; bases with no gene match: 9. The germline V gene encodes CDR1 MDHEN and CDR2 SYDVKM. DNA for the CDR3: TGTGCCAGCAGCACCAGACTAGCCCTGTACGAGCAGTACTTC. Amino acid sequence: CASSTRLALYEQYF.

The rearrangement uses TRBV19 and TRBJ1-2; D ambiguous. Germline CDR1 is LNHDA and CDR2 is SQIVND (reference sequence). This CDR3 contains 14 residues. The V end was cut by 2 bases, the J end by 6 bases, with 13 bases between. This CDR3 reads CASSITRKGHGYTF. CDR3 DNA sequence: TGTGCCAGTAGTATAACCAGGAAAGGACATGGCTACACCTTC.

This sequence joins TRBV7-2 and TRBJ1-2; D might be TRBD1 (5 bases). This CDR3 is 12 amino acids long. The germline V and J ends were trimmed by 8 bases and 6 bases, with 13 bases remaining between them. Germline-derived CDR1 and CDR2 are SGHTA and FQGNSA. The CDR3, as DNA: TGTGCCAGCCCCCGGCGAGGGGATGGCTACACCTTC. It yields the protein CASPRRGDGYTF.

The chain employs TRBV5-1 and TRBJ2-1; 9 nucleotides match TRBD2. The CDR3 sequence is 15 residues long. The germline gives CDR1 SGHRS, CDR2 YFSETQ. V shed 4 bases and J 9 bases; nucleotides not matched to a gene: 11. CDR3 sequence: CASSPPVGSGSEQFF. CDR3 DNA: TGCGCCAGCAGCCCCCCGGTGGGTAGCGGGAGTGAGCAGTTCTTC.

The CDR3 loop reads CASRGAAYGYTF. In DNA, the CDR3 is TGTGCCAGTCGGGGGGCTGCCTATGGCTACACCTTC. This chain links TRBV19 with TRBJ1-2; the D gene is possibly TRBD1 (6 bases). The CDR3 spans 12 residues. The ends were cut back, 8 bases at V and 4 bases at J, with 11 bases in the middle. Germline assignment: CDR1 LNHDA and CDR2 SQIVND (reference sequence).